Following are 25 T cell receptor beta chains from one sample sequenced in a study of cytomegalovirus exposure and HLA in healthy donors. Amplification used 60 Vbeta primers and 13 Jbeta primers. Profiling relied on immunoSEQ multiplex PCR, and the TCRdb table lists in-frame clones only, not all of them. The table includes 97,000 or so clones, approximately 82% detected once. Sequencing was performed on PBMCs. All receptors come from a man aged 40-55 years in good health and CMV-seronegative.

The chain has TRBV7-2 and TRBJ1-3; D not certain. The CDR3 sequence is 17 residues long. Germline lookup yields CDR1 SGHTA and CDR2 FQGNSA. Between the trimmed V and J ends, which lost 1 base and 3 bases, there was a span of 16 bases. The CDR3 sequence is CASSLERPGLGGNTIYF. In DNA, the CDR3 is TGTGCCAGCAGCTTAGAACGTCCGGGGTTAGGTGGAAACACCATATATTTT. Drawing the rest from reference TRBV7-2 and TRBJ1-3, the complete variable domain is GAGVSQSPSNKVTEKGKDVELRCDPISGHTALYWYRQSLGQGLEFLIYFQGNSAPDKSGLPSDRFSAERTGGSVSTLTIQRTQQEDSAVYLCASSLERPGLGGNTIYFGEGSWLTVV.

This rearrangement joins TRBV7-9 to TRBJ1-2; no clear D. The CDR3 is 14 amino acids. Germline V lookup: CDR1 SEHNR, CDR2 FQNEAQ (reference sequence). Trimming took off 5 bases at V and 6 bases at J, with 16 bases between the two ends. CDR3 in amino acids: CASSIGQAWNGYTF. As DNA, the CDR3 is TGTGCCAGCAGCATTGGCCAGGCGTGGAATGGCTACACCTTC.

V and J are TRBV9 and TRBJ2-2; D is unclear. The V gene's germline CDR1 is SGDLS and CDR2 YYNGEE. Deletions cut 0 bases from V and 6 bases from J, with 12 bases between. The CDR3 spans 15 residues. CDR3 residues: CASSVGSLGPGELFF. CDR3 nucleotides: TGTGCCAGCAGCGTAGGATCCTTGGGCCCCGGGGAGCTGTTTTTT.

This chain joins TRBV7-9 and TRBJ1-2; D gene ambiguous. Trimming took off 7 bases at V and 8 bases at J, with 14 bases between the two ends. This CDR3 spans 12 amino acids. CDR1 is SEHNR and CDR2 is FQNEAQ in the germline V gene (reference sequence). Here the CDR3 DNA reads TGTGCCAGCATTAGGATCGGAGCAGGCTACACCTTC. Residues: CASIRIGAGYTF. Combining the CDR3 with reference TRBV7-9 and TRBJ1-2 gives the whole variable domain DTGVSQNPRHKITKRGQNVTFRCDPISEHNRLYWYRQTLGQGPEFLTYFQNEAQLEKSRLLSDRFSAERPKGSFSTLEIQRTEQGDSAMYLCASIRIGAGYTFGSGTRLTVV.

The rearrangement joins TRBV7-9 to TRBJ2-2, with D unclear. V was clipped by 2 bases and J by 6 bases, with 7 bases between them. Looked up from germline, CDR1 is SEHNR and CDR2 is FQNEAQ (reference sequence). The CDR3 is 13 residues long. CDR3 DNA sequence: TGTGCCAGCAGCTTATATGCGGCCGGGGAGCTGTTTTTT. This sequence encodes CASSLYAAGELFF.

The chain couples TRBV15 to TRBJ1-1; 7 bases align to TRBD1. The germline CDR1 and CDR2 sequences are LNHNV and YYDKDF (reference sequence). The V gene end was trimmed by 5 bases and the J gene end by 2 bases; junction bases not matched to a gene: 11. The CDR3 runs to 16 residues. The CDR3 protein is CATSPRGQDGNTEAFF. The CDR3 nucleotides read TGTGCCACCAGCCCACGAGGACAGGATGGAAACACTGAAGCTTTCTTT.

The chain links TRBV7-2 to TRBJ2-1; TRBD2 agrees at 7 bases. From germline, CDR1 is SGHTA and CDR2 FQGNSA. CDR3 size: 15 residues. Trimming took 5 bases from V and 7 from J; bases not matched to a gene: 11. The DNA for the CDR3 is TGTGCCAGCAGCATTTCTAGCGGTGAGGGTAATGAGCAGTTCTTC. Its translation: CASSISSGEGNEQFF.

This chain links TRBV27 with TRBJ1-2, with D perhaps TRBD1 (5 bases). The CDR3 totals 16 residues. The V end was cut by 7 bases, the J end by 5 bases, with 23 bases between. CDR1 is MNHEY and CDR2 is SMNVEV in the germline V gene (reference sequence). CDR3 DNA sequence: TGTGCCAGCACCCCAAGTGCGGGGCCCGAGGGTTATGGCTACACCTTC. This sequence encodes CASTPSAGPEGYGYTF.

V and J are TRBV19 and TRBJ2-5; D perhaps matches TRBD2 (6 bases). The tail of the sequence fits TRBJ2-7 better, so the J call may be wrong. The CDR3 contains 16 residues. Looked up from germline, CDR1 is LNHDA and CDR2 is SQIVND (reference sequence). CDR3: CASSIVPAGPPYEQYF. The CDR3 nucleotides are TGTGCCAGTAGTATAGTACCGGCGGGGCCACCCTACGAGCAGTACTTC.

The chain has TRBV5-1 and TRBJ1-1, with D perhaps TRBD1 (6 bases). The V gene's germline CDR1 is SGHRS and CDR2 YFSETQ. This CDR3 has 16 amino acids. V was pared by 7 bases and J by 0 bases, with 19 bases between. The CDR3 sequence is CASARTEQNMNTEAFF. Written as DNA, the CDR3 is TGCGCCAGCGCAAGGACAGAGCAAAATATGAACACTGAAGCTTTCTTT.

The chain combines TRBV2 with TRBJ1-2; 7 nucleotides agree with TRBD1. The CDR3 has 15 amino acids. Trimming removed 1 base from V and 1 base from J; junction bases left unmatched: 3. Germline-derived CDR1 and CDR2 are SNHLY and FYNNEI. CDR3 protein: CASSEDRGDNYGYTF. In DNA form, the CDR3 reads TGTGCCAGCAGTGAAGACAGGGGTGATAACTATGGCTACACCTTC.

This CDR3 is CASTPTGGEGNSPLHF. CDR3 in DNA: TGTGCCAGCACCCCGACAGGGGGCGAAGGAAATTCACCCCTCCACTTT. V and J are TRBV27 and TRBJ1-6; 10 nucleotides agree with TRBD1. CDR3 length: 16 residues. The V and J ends lost 7 bases and 7 bases, in that order; junction bases with no gene match: 10. Germline CDR1 MNHEY, CDR2 SMNVEV (reference sequence).

V usage is TRBV19 and J usage is TRBJ1-3; no definite D call. Germline values: CDR1 LNHDA, CDR2 SQIVND (reference sequence). Trimming stripped 9 bases from V and 7 bases from J, with 19 bases between. The CDR3 is 14 residues long. The CDR3 DNA is TGTGCCAGAGCCCAAGTGGTACTATTGAACACCATATATTTT. It codes for CARAQVVLLNTIYF.

The chain uses TRBV5-4 and TRBJ2-5, with 13 bases identical to TRBD2. Germline V gene data show CDR1 as SGHNT and CDR2 as YYREEE (reference sequence). J gave up 4 bases and V 4 bases, and 7 bases lay outside the gene matches. The CDR3 contains 16 residues. The CDR3 region has the DNA TGTGCCAGCAGCCAGGGACTAGCGGGGTTGGGAGAGACCCAGTACTTC. Its protein is CASSQGLAGLGETQYF.

The chain is built from TRBV10-3 and TRBJ1-1, with D perhaps matching TRBD1 (6 bases). Per germline, CDR1 ENHRY and CDR2 SYGVKD. The ends were cut back, 6 bases at V and 3 bases at J, with 11 bases in the middle. The CDR3 length is 13 residues. This CDR3 reads CAISEGDYTEAFF. DNA for the CDR3: TGTGCCATCAGCGAGGGGGACTACACTGAAGCTTTCTTT.

The gene calls are TRBV30 and TRBJ2-1; the match to TRBD2 covers 7 bases. The CDR3 loop spans 12 amino acids. The V and J ends lost 2 bases and 15 bases, in that order; junction bases with no gene match: 10. Germline CDR1 GTSNPN, CDR2 SVGIG (reference sequence). DNA of the CDR3: TGTGCCTGGAGTACGGCGGGGGATGTTCGGTTCTTC. Translated, it gives CAWSTAGDVRFF.

The V gene is TRBV9, the J gene TRBJ2-7; D is uncertain. CDR3 size: 15 residues. Trimming cost V 0 bases and J 4 bases, with 14 bases left between them. Germline-derived CDR1 and CDR2 are SGDLS and YYNGEE. The CDR3 reads CASSVGSQTSYEQYF. The CDR3 DNA reads TGTGCCAGCAGCGTAGGCAGCCAGACTTCATACGAGCAGTACTTC.

This chain connects TRBV5-8 to TRBJ2-7; 7 bases are a match to TRBD2. This CDR3 has 14 amino acids. Germline V CDR1 and CDR2: SGHTS, YDEGEE. Trimming removed 1 base from V and 2 bases from J; junction bases left unmatched: 3. The CDR3 loop is CASSLREGPYEQYF. CDR3 DNA: TGTGCCAGCAGCTTGAGGGAGGGCCCCTACGAGCAGTACTTC. The entire variable domain, with the rest obtained from reference TRBV5-8 and TRBJ2-7, is as follows: EAGVTQSPTHLIKTRGQQATLRCSPISGHTSVYWYQQALGLGLQFLLWYDEGEERNRGNFPPRFSGRQFPNYSSELNVNALELEDSALYLCASSLREGPYEQYFGPGTRLTVT.

This sequence joins TRBV2 and TRBJ2-4; TRBD1 might be the D (6 bases). The V and J ends lost 5 bases and 6 bases respectively, with 17 bases between them. There are 15 residues in the CDR3. The germline V gene encodes CDR1 SNHLY and CDR2 FYNNEI. The CDR3 nucleotides read TGTGCCAGCAGTCCAGGGGCGTCCTCTTTAAACATTCAGTACTTC. As protein: CASSPGASSLNIQYF.

The chain joins TRBV6-1 to TRBJ2-5; perhaps TRBD1 as D (5 bases). This CDR3 spans 13 amino acids. V was clipped by 7 bases and J by 5 bases, with 14 bases between them. Germline V gene data show CDR1 as MNHNS and CDR2 as SASEGT. The CDR3 nucleotides read TGTGCCAGCACGCAGGGAATCCACGAGACCCAGTACTTC. Translating it yields CASTQGIHETQYF.

This rearrangement joins TRBV6-6 to TRBJ2-7; weak D call: TRBD1 (7 bases). Germline CDR1 and CDR2: MNHNY and SVGAGI (reference sequence). There are 13 residues in the CDR3. V lost 6 bases and J lost 0, with 9 bases in between. The CDR3 region is CASRRDSSYEQYF. Here the CDR3 DNA reads TGTGCCAGCAGGCGGGACAGCTCCTACGAGCAGTACTTC.

This clone was counted a few times. The V gene is TRBV19, the J gene TRBJ2-7, with TRBD1 as a possible D gene (6 bases). The germline CDR1 and CDR2 sequences are LNHDA and SQIVND (reference sequence). This CDR3 has 12 amino acids. Between the trimmed V and J ends, which lost 10 bases and 2 bases, there was a span of 12 bases. CDR3: CATQTGTYEQYF. Here the CDR3 DNA reads TGTGCCACCCAGACAGGCACCTACGAGCAGTACTTC.

This chain uses TRBV9 with TRBJ2-5, with TRBD1 identical over 8 bases. CDR3 size: 14 residues. Unmatched junction bases numbered 2, after V lost 3 bases and J lost 1 base. Germline V gene sequence: CDR1 SGDLS, CDR2 YYNGEE. CDR3 nucleotide sequence: TGTGCCAGCAGCGCGGGACAGGCCCAAGAGACCCAGTACTTC. This codes for CASSAGQAQETQYF.

The V call is TRBV9, the J call TRBJ2-3; 14 nucleotides line up with TRBD2. This CDR3 has 19 residues. Germline CDR1 reads SGDLS; CDR2 reads YYNGEE. V lost 2 bases and J lost 2; bases outside the gene matches: 10. CDR3 bases: TGTGCCAGCAGCGTCAAGACTAGCGGGGGGGCATCGGTCACAGATACGCAGTATTTT. Its translation: CASSVKTSGGASVTDTQYF.

The chain joins TRBV7-9 to TRBJ2-5; D not certain. The J call may be mistaken, given a closer DNA end match to TRBJ2-7. From germline, CDR1 is SEHNR and CDR2 FQNEAQ (reference sequence). The length of the CDR3 is 11 residues. The CDR3: CASSLSHEQYF. CDR3 nucleotide sequence: TGTGCCAGCAGCTTAAGCCACGAGCAGTACTTC.